This TCR beta chain was captured by sequencing in a study of post-analysis software for immune sequencing data. Study outcomes and limitations: In multiple sclerosis, normalized Chao1 diversity was significantly below that of controls. About 5 TRBV segments, including TRBV5-6, TRBV5-1 and TRBV20-1, were more frequent in patients than controls.

TCR beta cDNA libraries included unique molecular identifiers. It was from roughly 1.1 to 9.2 million T cells that 530,000 or so cDNA molecules came. TCRdb re-analysed the PCR reads in MiXCR, keeping a single row per CDR3 protein. Among a few hundred thousand distinct CDR3 sequences listed, about 39% were seen once. Of note for this clonotype: Its antigen remains unidentified. A junction end diverges from the germline sequence, so it may reflect a read error.

This CDR3 comprises 13 residues. Germline V gene sequence: CDR1 SGHRS, CDR2 YFSETQ. The chain employs TRBV5-1 and TRBJ1-2; 8 bases map to TRBD1. Sequencing used blood. The TCR originated in a girl under 10 years old with multiple sclerosis. Here the CDR3 DNA reads TGTGCCAGCAGCCGGACAGGGTCCTATGGCTACACCTTC. Translation: CASSRTGSYGYTF. Using reference TRBV5-1 and TRBJ1-2 for the parts outside the CDR3, the full variable domain is KAGVTQTPRYLIKTRGQQVTLSCSPISGHRSVSWYQQTPGQGLQFLFEYFSETQRNKGNFPGRFSGRQFSNSRSEMNVSTLELGDSALYLCASSRTGSYGYTFGSGTRLTVV.